A single sample is the source of the 19 T cell receptor beta chains below, sequenced in a study of identical twins. TCRdb reprocessed the 5' RACE reads with MiXCR, giving one entry per CDR3 protein. The data show approximately 260,000 distinct CDR3 sequences, with around 15% seen just once and approximately 10% held by the top ten. Specimen: memory (CD45RO+) T cells sorted from blood. Every receptor here comes from a woman aged 18-29 years in good health.

The chain carries TRBV14 and TRBJ1-6; no reliable D call. Germline V gene data show CDR1 as SGHDN and CDR2 as FVKESK. Trimming cost V 1 base and J 17 bases, with 9 bases left between them. This CDR3 is 11 amino acids long. CDR3 sequence: CASSQGRVVHF. The CDR3 bases are TGTGCCAGCAGCCAAGGAAGGGTCGTCCACTTT.

This clonotype came up many times. The chain links TRBV10-3 to TRBJ2-7; D is unresolved. CDR1 and CDR2 (germline): ENHRY, SYGVKD. The CDR3 runs to 11 residues. Trimming stripped 5 bases from V and 4 bases from J, with 6 bases between. The CDR3 reads CAISKEYEQYF. CDR3 DNA: TGTGCCATCAGTAAGGAATACGAGCAGTACTTC.

V and J are TRBV19 and TRBJ1-6; no clear D. The CDR3 contains 15 residues. V lost 7 bases to trimming and J lost 5 bases, with 15 bases between them. CDR1 LNHDA and CDR2 SQIVND come from the germline V gene (reference sequence). CDR3: CASTRGLFDNSPLHF. CDR3 bases: TGTGCCAGTACGCGCGGGCTGTTTGATAATTCACCCCTCCACTTT.

This clonotype was seen many times. The V and J genes are TRBV12-3 or TRBV12-4 and TRBJ2-6; D not certain. The CDR3 is made up of 14 amino acids. V lost 6 bases to trimming and J lost 0 bases, with 6 bases between them. CDR3: CASSPNSGANVLTF. Here the CDR3 DNA reads TGTGCCAGCAGCCCCAACTCTGGGGCCAACGTCCTGACTTTC.

This clonotype was detected only a few times. CDR3 bases: TGTGCCAGCAGCCACATTACGGGGCCGGAGATGGGGGAGCAGTACTTC. It is translated as CASSHITGPEMGEQYF. This chain uses TRBV7-9 with TRBJ2-7; D tentatively fits TRBD1 or TRBD2 (5 bases each). The length of the CDR3 is 16 residues. Per the germline V gene, CDR1 is SEHNR and CDR2 is FQNEAQ (reference sequence). The V and J ends lost 5 bases and 7 bases respectively, with 24 bases between them.

This clonotype was seen only a few times. The V and J genes are TRBV7-7 and TRBJ2-5; D possibly matches TRBD1 or TRBD2 (5 bases each). Germline V lookup: CDR1 SSHAT, CDR2 FNYEAQ (reference sequence). Trimming pared 5 bases from V and 5 bases from J, leaving 15 bases between. The CDR3 contains 14 residues. The CDR3 spells CASSGIGTGETQYF. DNA of the CDR3: TGTGCCAGCAGCGGAATTGGGACCGGGGAGACCCAGTACTTC. Based on the CDR3 plus reference TRBV7-7 and TRBJ2-5, the full variable domain is GAGVSQSPRYKVTKRGQDVTLRCDPISSHATLYWYQQALGQGPEFLTYFNYEAQPDKSGLPSDRFSAERPEGSISTLTIQRTEQRDSAMYRCASSGIGTGETQYFGPGTRLLVL.

This clonotype was seen at least ten times. The chain is built from TRBV12-3 or TRBV12-4 and TRBJ1-1; D not certain. With 7 bases removed from V and 9 bases from J, the gap between germline ends came to 12 bases. The CDR3 spans 11 residues. CDR3 loop: CASKPLRKAFF. The CDR3 nucleotides are TGTGCCAGCAAGCCATTAAGGAAAGCTTTCTTT.

On this clonotype itself: This may be a read error: a much more frequent sequence differs by one nucleotide. The chain joins TRBV27 to TRBJ2-2; TRBD1 is a possible D gene (5 bases). Germline V gene lookup returns CDR1 MNHEY and CDR2 SMNVEV (reference sequence). Deletions cut 6 bases from V and 6 bases from J, with 20 bases between. The CDR3 consists of 16 residues. This CDR3 reads CASRKQGAGIAGELFF. Written as DNA, the CDR3 is TGTGCCAGCAGAAAGCAAGGGGCAGGTATCGCCGGGGAGCTGTTTTTT.

This clonotype has at least ten counts. The CDR3 protein is CASSFGQEVGANVLTF. In nucleotides, the CDR3 is TGTGCCAGCAGTTTTGGACAGGAAGTTGGGGCCAACGTCCTGACTTTC. The chain uses TRBV12-3 or TRBV12-4 and TRBJ2-6; 7 bases fit TRBD1. The V and J ends lost 3 bases and 3 bases, in that order; junction bases with no gene match: 5. The CDR3 spans 16 residues.

The rearrangement joins TRBV6-1 to TRBJ1-4; TRBD1 agrees at 8 bases. V was pared by 5 bases and J by 8 bases, with 19 bases of the junction left unmatched. The CDR3 is 18 amino acids. The germline CDR1 and CDR2 sequences are MNHNS and SASEGT. Written as DNA, the CDR3 is TGTGCCAGCAGTAGACCACAGGGGGACGCGGTGGTAGGAGAAAAACTGTTTTTT. The encoded protein is CASSRPQGDAVVGEKLFF.

This chain uses TRBV24-1 with TRBJ2-5; no clear D gene. This CDR3 has 13 amino acids. CDR1 is KGHDR, CDR2 SFDVKD, per germline. Between the trimmed V and J ends, which lost 3 bases and 4 bases, there was a span of 8 bases. This CDR3 reads CATSDVDSETQYF. In DNA, the CDR3 is TGTGCCACCAGTGATGTGGATTCAGAGACCCAGTACTTC.

This clonotype was observed a handful of times. The chain combines TRBV12-3 or TRBV12-4 with TRBJ2-5; no reliable D call. The CDR3 contains 13 residues. The V end was cut by 1 base, the J end by 3 bases, with 6 bases between. The CDR3 loop reads CASSLVSKETQYF. The CDR3 DNA is TGTGCCAGCAGTTTAGTTAGCAAAGAGACCCAGTACTTC.

This clonotype has more than one count but fewer than ten. The CDR3 region is CSARGDKSSYEQYF. CDR3 nucleotides: TGCAGTGCTAGGGGGGACAAAAGCTCCTACGAGCAGTACTTC. V gene TRBV20-1 combines with J gene TRBJ2-7; the D gene is possibly TRBD1 (6 bases). V was pared by 3 bases and J by 0 bases, with 12 bases between. The CDR3 runs 14 residues. CDR1 is DFQATT and CDR2 is SNEGSKA in the germline V gene (reference sequence).

This clonotype was detected a few times. V usage is TRBV20-1 and J usage is TRBJ2-4; tentatively, D is TRBD1 (5 bases). CDR1 DFQATT and CDR2 SNEGSKA come from the germline V gene (reference sequence). This CDR3 has 13 residues. The V gene lost 1 base and the J gene lost 15 bases, with 19 bases spanning the gap. The CDR3 DNA sequence: TGCAGTGCTAGAGGGTCGCTGGGGCTCGAACGGTACTTC. This codes for CSARGSLGLERYF.

This clonotype was counted many times. The chain is built from TRBV27 and TRBJ1-1, with D uncertain. The ends were cut back, 6 bases at V and 1 base at J, with 3 bases in the middle. The CDR3 consists of 11 residues. Per germline, CDR1 MNHEY and CDR2 SMNVEV (reference sequence). CDR3 DNA sequence: TGTGCCAGCAGACAGAACACTGAAGCTTTCTTT. Amino acids: CASRQNTEAFF.

V gene TRBV20-1 combines with J gene TRBJ2-7, with 12 positions matching TRBD2. V dropped 4 bases and J dropped 2; count of bases not matched to a gene: 9. The germline CDR1 and CDR2 sequences are DFQATT and SNEGSKA (reference sequence). The CDR3 has 16 amino acids. DNA of the CDR3: TGCAGTGCTACTAGCGGGGGGGTTCAATCCCCCTACGAGCAGTACTTC. This codes for CSATSGGVQSPYEQYF.

This clonotype was observed many times. This chain connects TRBV7-3 to TRBJ2-7; TRBD2 matches 8 bases. V shed 3 bases and J 2 bases; nucleotides not matched to a gene: 6. This CDR3 comprises 15 residues. CDR1 SGHTA and CDR2 FQGTGA come from the germline V gene. CDR3 sequence: CASSFLAGPTYEQYF. CDR3 coding DNA: TGTGCCAGCAGCTTTTTAGCGGGGCCCACCTACGAGCAGTACTTC.

This clonotype came up a few times. The CDR3 DNA reads TGTGCCAGCTCCTCCCGGACAGCTGACACTGAAGCTTTCTTT. Its protein product is CASSSRTADTEAFF. The chain is built from TRBV7-9 and TRBJ1-1; tentative D call: TRBD1 (6 bases). Germline loops: CDR1 SEHNR, CDR2 FQNEAQ (reference sequence). This CDR3 comprises 14 residues. The V end was cut by 8 bases, the J end by 3 bases, with 16 bases between.

V usage is TRBV7-6 and J usage is TRBJ2-1; TRBD2 matches 13 bases. J lost 9 bases, V lost 3 bases, and 17 bases had no gene match. The CDR3 loop spans 19 amino acids. In germline, CDR1 is SGHVS, CDR2 FNYEAQ. For the CDR3, the DNA is TGTGCCAGCAGCTTGACAGGGGCTTTGGGACTAGCGGGGAGGGGTGAGCAGTTCTTC. This sequence encodes CASSLTGALGLAGRGEQFF.